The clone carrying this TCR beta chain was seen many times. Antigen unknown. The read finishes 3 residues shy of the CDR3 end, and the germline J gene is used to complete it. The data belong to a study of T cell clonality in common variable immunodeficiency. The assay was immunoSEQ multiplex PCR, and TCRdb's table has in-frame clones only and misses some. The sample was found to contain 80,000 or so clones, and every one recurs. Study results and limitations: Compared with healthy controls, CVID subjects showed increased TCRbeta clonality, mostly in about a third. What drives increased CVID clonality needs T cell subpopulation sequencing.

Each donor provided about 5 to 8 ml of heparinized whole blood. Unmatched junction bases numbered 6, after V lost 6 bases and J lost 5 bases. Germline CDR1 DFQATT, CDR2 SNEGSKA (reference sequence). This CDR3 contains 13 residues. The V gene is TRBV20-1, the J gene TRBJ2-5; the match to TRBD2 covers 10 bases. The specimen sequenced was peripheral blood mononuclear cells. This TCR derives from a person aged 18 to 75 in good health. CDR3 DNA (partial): TGCAGTGCACCAGCGGGGGGGTGGGAGACC. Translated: CSAPAGGWET. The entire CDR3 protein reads CSAPAGGWETQYF.